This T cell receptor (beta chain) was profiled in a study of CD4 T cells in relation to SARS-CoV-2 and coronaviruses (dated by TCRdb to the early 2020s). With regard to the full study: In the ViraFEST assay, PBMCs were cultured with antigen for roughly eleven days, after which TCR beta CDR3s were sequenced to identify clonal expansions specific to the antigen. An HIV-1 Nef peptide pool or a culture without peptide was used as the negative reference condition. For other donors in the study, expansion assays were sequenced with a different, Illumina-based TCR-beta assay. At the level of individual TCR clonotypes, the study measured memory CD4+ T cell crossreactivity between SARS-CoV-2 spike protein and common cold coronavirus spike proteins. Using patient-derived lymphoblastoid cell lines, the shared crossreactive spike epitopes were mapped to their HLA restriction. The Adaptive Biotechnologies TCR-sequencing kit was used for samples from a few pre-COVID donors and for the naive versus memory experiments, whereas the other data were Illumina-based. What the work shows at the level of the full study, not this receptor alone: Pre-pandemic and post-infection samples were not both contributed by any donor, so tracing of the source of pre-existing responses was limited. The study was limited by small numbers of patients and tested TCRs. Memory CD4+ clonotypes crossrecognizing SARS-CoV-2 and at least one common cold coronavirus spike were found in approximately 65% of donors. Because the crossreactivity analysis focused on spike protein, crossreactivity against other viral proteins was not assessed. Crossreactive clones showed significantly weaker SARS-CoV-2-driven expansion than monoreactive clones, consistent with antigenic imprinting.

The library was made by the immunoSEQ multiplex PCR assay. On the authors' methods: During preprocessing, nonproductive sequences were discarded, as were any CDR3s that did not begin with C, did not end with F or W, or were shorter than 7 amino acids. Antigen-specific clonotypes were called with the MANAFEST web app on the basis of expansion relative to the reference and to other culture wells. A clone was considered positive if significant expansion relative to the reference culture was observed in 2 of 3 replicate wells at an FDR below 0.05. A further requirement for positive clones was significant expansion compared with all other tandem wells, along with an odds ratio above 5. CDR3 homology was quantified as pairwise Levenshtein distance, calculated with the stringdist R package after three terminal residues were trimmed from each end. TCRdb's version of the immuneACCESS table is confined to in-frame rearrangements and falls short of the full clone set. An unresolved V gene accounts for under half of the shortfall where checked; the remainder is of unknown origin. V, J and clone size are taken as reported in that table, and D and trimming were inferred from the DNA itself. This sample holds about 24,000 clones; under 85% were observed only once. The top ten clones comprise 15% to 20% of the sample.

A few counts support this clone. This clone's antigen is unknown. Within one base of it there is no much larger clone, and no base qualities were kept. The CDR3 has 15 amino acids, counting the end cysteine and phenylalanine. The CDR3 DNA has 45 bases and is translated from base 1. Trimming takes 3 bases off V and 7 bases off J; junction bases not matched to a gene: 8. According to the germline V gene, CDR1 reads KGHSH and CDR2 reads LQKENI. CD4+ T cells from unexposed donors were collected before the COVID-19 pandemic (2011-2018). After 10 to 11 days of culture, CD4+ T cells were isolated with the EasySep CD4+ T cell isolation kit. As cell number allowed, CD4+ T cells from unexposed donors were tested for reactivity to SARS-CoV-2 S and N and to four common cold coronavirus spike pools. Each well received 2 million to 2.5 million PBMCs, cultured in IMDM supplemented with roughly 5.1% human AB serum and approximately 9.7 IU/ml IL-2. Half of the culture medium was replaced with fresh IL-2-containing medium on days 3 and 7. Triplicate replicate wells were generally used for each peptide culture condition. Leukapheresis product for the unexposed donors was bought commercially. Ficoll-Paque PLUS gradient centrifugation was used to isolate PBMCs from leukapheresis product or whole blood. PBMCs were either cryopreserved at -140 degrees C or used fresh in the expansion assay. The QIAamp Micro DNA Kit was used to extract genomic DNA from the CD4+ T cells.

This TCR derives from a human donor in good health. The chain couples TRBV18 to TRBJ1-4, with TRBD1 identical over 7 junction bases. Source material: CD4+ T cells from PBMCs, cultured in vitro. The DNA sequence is TGTGCCAGCTCACCCACAGGGGTTTGGGGTGAAAAACTGTTTTTT. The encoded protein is CASSPTGVWGEKLFF.